This entry features one T cell receptor (beta chain) sequence. This clonotype was detected only a few times. What this receptor recognizes is not known. Base quality data are lacking; no much larger clone is found one base away. The data are from a study of blood T cells in healthy people across ages (dated by TCRdb to about 2015). Describing the broader study: In model experiments, template switching captured roughly one uniquely barcoded TCR beta cDNA molecule for every two T cells. Using deep sequencing normalized with unique cDNA molecular identifiers, the study measured how TCR beta repertoire diversity changes with age. Donors were grouped into four age groups: young (average 16 years), middle-aged (39), aged (62) and long-lived (around 80). To avoid experimental bias, donors of different ages were distributed randomly across sequencing lanes. The study analyzed two additional independent replicas of 1 million unique cDNA reads from the same blood draw for two donors, one aged 18 to 30 and one aged 80 or older. Overall results and qualifications from the work: Total diversity estimates from one million sequenced T cells were considered lower bounds and underestimates. A strong correlation was found between observed TCR beta diversity and the percentage of naive T cells measured by flow cytometry. Conclusive comparison of naive and antigen-experienced compartments was prevented by the profiling of bulk unsorted PBMCs. Compared with the aged group, more naive CD4+ T cells, fewer expanded clones and increased TCR diversity were shown by the long-lived group, suggesting age selection. Donor CMV infection status was unknown, potentially confounding age-related changes in expanded clonotypes. As age increased, observed TCR beta diversity per million T cells dropped in a roughly linear way, and a significant reduction was already evident by age 40.

Donors were 30 to 45 systemically healthy Caucasian individuals from Russia aged roughly 6 to 95 years. Each donor gave roughly 9 milliliters of peripheral blood, drawn into EDTA-treated Vacutainer tubes. Ficoll-Paque density-gradient centrifugation was used to isolate PBMCs, with at least 6 million per sample. Total RNA, at least 6 micrograms per sample, was extracted from PBMCs with Trizol reagent. Naive CD45RAhigh/CD27high T cell percentages were measured by flow cytometry on a PBMC aliquot from every donor. The protocol used for the library was 5' RACE. Sequencing was carried out with an Illumina HiSeq 2500. A second PCR of roughly 7 to 11 cycles was performed with a sample-barcoded 5' primer and a J-beta primer mix. Each TCR beta cDNA molecule received a unique molecular identifier from a template-switch 5' adaptor carrying 12 random nucleotides. Each sample yielded at least 3 million CDR3-containing paired-end reads. All of the RNA was converted into first-strand cDNA using the Mint cDNA synthesis kit, with a TRBC-specific oligonucleotide serving as the primer. After uracil-DNA glycosylase treatment, a first 18-cycle PCR used universal primers M1SS and BC2_uni_R on all cDNA. As for how the authors treated the data: Each sample was normalized by randomly selecting 1 million high-quality reads, each carrying a distinct molecular identifier. Reads sharing molecular identifiers were discarded rather than binned into consensus sequences. MiTCR, set to a Q25 quality threshold and the strictest error-elimination algorithm, was used for CDR3 identification, clonotype clustering and error correction. A nonparametric unseen species model with Euler transformation was used to estimate lower-bound total TCR beta diversity. TCRdb trimmed public reads at Q25 via fastp, called clones via MiXCR and kept in-frame beta chains. Rows with one shared CDR3 protein collapse into an entry with the most common genes and DNA. The V and J calls were determined by TCRdb, not by the authors. This sample has around 1.5 million distinct CDR3 sequences in its table, and 42% of those were observed once. Jointly, the top ten make up approximately 7.9% of the sample.

V and J are trimmed by 3 bases and 8 bases, and the gene matches miss 6 bases of the junction. Taken from the germline V gene (reference sequence), the CDR1 and CDR2 loops are GTSNPN and SVGIG. From the cysteine up to the phenylalanine, the CDR3 has a length of 12 residues. Only the CDR3 portion is preserved as DNA: 36 bases, with reading frame beginning at the first base. This TCR derives from a woman aged 18-29 years in good health. The V and J segments used are TRBV30 and TRBJ1-2; 7 bases in the middle match TRBD1. The sequenced material came from blood. DNA sequence: TGTGCCTGGAGCCGACAGGGTTACGGCTACACCTTC. The resulting protein is CAWSRQGYGYTF.